These T cell receptor beta chains were read from a single sample in a study of blood T cells in healthy people across ages. A single record per CDR3 protein comes from TCRdb applying MiXCR to the 5' RACE reads. The sample lists over 1,500,000 distinct CDR3 sequences; around 50% were seen once. The sample consisted of blood. All receptors come from a woman in her forties in good health. Each CDR3 is given with its conserved first and last residue. D genes are given only for firm matches. Clone size is stated in some rows and not others, as once, few, many or a class when expanded.

V	size	length	D	J	CDR3	DNA
TRBV28	few	17	NA	TRBJ2-3	CASKKIRGGGLTDTQYF	TGTGCCAGCAAAAAAATCCGTGGCGGGGGCCTTACGGATACGCAGTATTTT
TRBV20-1	NA	13	NA	TRBJ2-1	CSAPGYSYNEQFF	TGCAGTGCTCCGGGCTACTCTTACAATGAGCAGTTCTTC
TRBV27	few	17	TRBD2	TRBJ2-5	CASSLTPRRTSSETQYF	TGTGCCAGCAGTCTAACACCCCGGAGGACTAGTTCAGAGACCCAGTACTTC
TRBV24-1	NA	13	NA	TRBJ2-3	CATSDSPGPPWYF	TGTGCCACCAGTGACTCTCCGGGACCACCGTGGTATTTT
TRBV29-1	few	12	NA	TRBJ2-1	CSVVIDRNEQFF	TGCAGCGTTGTCATCGATCGTAATGAGCAGTTCTTC
TRBV12-3/TRBV12-4	NA	15	NA	TRBJ1-1	CASRSTGGSGTEAFF	TGTGCCAGCAGGTCAACGGGAGGGTCGGGCACTGAAGCTTTCTTT
TRBV20-1	NA	14	NA	TRBJ1-4	CSARVPTVTEKLFF	TGCAGTGCTAGGGTACCGACAGTAACCGAAAAACTGTTTTTT
TRBV5-1	NA	16	TRBD1	TRBJ1-1	CASSLRDRALGTEAFF	TGCGCCAGCAGCCTCCGGGACAGGGCCTTGGGCACTGAAGCTTTCTTT
TRBV13	few	14	TRBD2	TRBJ2-7	CASMVGSREGEQYF	TGTGCCAGCATGGTAGGGTCGAGGGAGGGCGAGCAGTACTTC
TRBV20-1	NA	17	TRBD1	TRBJ1-5	CSAKGPGGLGFNQPQHF	TGCAGTGCCAAGGGGCCAGGGGGCCTAGGGTTCAATCAGCCCCAGCATTTT
TRBV4-3	NA	15	NA	TRBJ2-5	CASSQGARSQETQYF	TGCGCCAGCAGCCAAGGTGCGAGGTCCCAAGAGACCCAGTACTTC
TRBV4-1	NA	13	NA	TRBJ1-2	CASIQGRGYGYTF	TGCGCCAGCATCCAGGGTCGGGGCTATGGCTACACCTTC
TRBV5-1	NA	16	NA	TRBJ2-7	CASSPPAGGSSYEQYF	TGCGCCAGCAGCCCCCCGGCTGGGGGGAGCTCCTACGAGCAGTACTTC
TRBV3-1	NA	13	NA	TRBJ2-4	CASSQTEENIQYF	TGTGCCAGCAGCCAGACAGAAGAAAACATTCAGTACTTC
TRBV27	NA	13	NA	TRBJ2-3	CASSVGLRITQYF	TGTGCCAGCAGTGTAGGGCTCCGAATCACGCAGTATTTT
TRBV7-8	NA	17	TRBD2	TRBJ2-4	CASSFLAGGPRENIQYF	TGTGCCAGCAGCTTCTTAGCGGGGGGGCCGAGGGAAAACATTCAGTACTTC
TRBV15	NA	13	NA	TRBJ2-7	CATSRDAGYEQYF	TGTGCCACCAGCAGAGATGCGGGCTACGAGCAGTACTTC
TRBV29-1	NA	16	NA	TRBJ2-1	CSVPQLDSLRRNEQFF	TGCAGCGTCCCTCAGCTAGATTCGTTGAGGAGGAATGAGCAGTTCTTC
TRBV6-5	once	16	NA	TRBJ1-6	CASRRARDTYNSPLHF	TGTGCCAGCAGGCGAGCTAGGGACACCTATAATTCACCCCTCCACTTT
TRBV18	few	12	NA	TRBJ2-7	CASSPHPYEQYF	TGTGCCAGCTCACCTCACCCCTACGAGCAGTACTTC
TRBV11-2	few	17	TRBD2	TRBJ2-4	CASSFRLAGAFWNIQYF	TGTGCCAGCAGCTTCCGACTAGCGGGGGCGTTTTGGAACATTCAGTACTTC
TRBV7-2	NA	13	NA	TRBJ2-5	CASSAPIPGTQYF	TGTGCCAGCAGCGCCCCTATTCCTGGGACCCAGTACTTC
TRBV10-3	few	15	NA	TRBJ1-5	CAISESLPGDQPQHF	TGTGCCATCAGTGAGTCCCTACCGGGGGATCAGCCCCAGCATTTT
TRBV11-2	NA	13	TRBD1	TRBJ2-1	CASLGGELNEQFF	TGTGCCAGCTTAGGGGGCGAATTGAATGAGCAGTTCTTC
TRBV7-8	few	14	NA	TRBJ2-7	CASSLVVQSYEQYF	TGTGCCAGCAGCTTAGTTGTGCAATCCTACGAGCAGTACTTC
TRBV6-5	NA	15	NA	TRBJ2-1	CASRRQKNSYNEQFF	TGTGCCAGCAGACGACAGAAAAACTCCTACAATGAGCAGTTCTTC
TRBV7-2	few	17	TRBD2	TRBJ2-1	CASSLAPSGGPYNEQFF	TGTGCCAGCAGCTTAGCCCCGTCGGGGGGGCCCTACAATGAGCAGTTCTTC
TRBV2	few	14	NA	TRBJ2-3	CATPDRSSTDTQYF	TGTGCCACCCCGGACAGATCTAGCACAGATACGCAGTATTTT
TRBV6-5	NA	14	NA	TRBJ2-3	CASSSSYTTDTQYF	TGTGCCAGCAGTTCCTCCTACACCACAGATACGCAGTATTTT
TRBV2	NA	12	NA	TRBJ1-2	CASVLGVAGYTF	TGTGCCAGCGTCTTAGGAGTGGCTGGCTACACCTTC
TRBV12-3/TRBV12-4	NA	16	TRBD2	TRBJ2-5	CASSLVAGGPYNEQYF	TGTGCCAGCAGTCTAGTAGCGGGGGGCCCCTACAATGAGCAGTACTTC
TRBV7-2	NA	15	NA	TRBJ1-2	CASSPMKERNYGYTF	TGTGCCAGCAGCCCGATGAAGGAACGAAACTATGGCTACACCTTC